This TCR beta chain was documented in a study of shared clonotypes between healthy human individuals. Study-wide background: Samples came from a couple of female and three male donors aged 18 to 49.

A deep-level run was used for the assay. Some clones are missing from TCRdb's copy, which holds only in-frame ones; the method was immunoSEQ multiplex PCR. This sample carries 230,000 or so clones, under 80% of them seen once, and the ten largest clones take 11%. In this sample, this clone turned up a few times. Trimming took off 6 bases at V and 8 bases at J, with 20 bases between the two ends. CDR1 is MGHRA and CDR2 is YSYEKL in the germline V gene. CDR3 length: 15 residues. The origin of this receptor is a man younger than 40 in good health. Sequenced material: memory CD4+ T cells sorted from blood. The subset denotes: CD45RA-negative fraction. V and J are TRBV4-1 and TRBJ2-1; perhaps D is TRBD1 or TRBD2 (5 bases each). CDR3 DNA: TGCGCCAGCAGAGACGGGACCGCAAATTGGGATGAGCAGTTCTTC. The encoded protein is CASRDGTANWDEQFF.